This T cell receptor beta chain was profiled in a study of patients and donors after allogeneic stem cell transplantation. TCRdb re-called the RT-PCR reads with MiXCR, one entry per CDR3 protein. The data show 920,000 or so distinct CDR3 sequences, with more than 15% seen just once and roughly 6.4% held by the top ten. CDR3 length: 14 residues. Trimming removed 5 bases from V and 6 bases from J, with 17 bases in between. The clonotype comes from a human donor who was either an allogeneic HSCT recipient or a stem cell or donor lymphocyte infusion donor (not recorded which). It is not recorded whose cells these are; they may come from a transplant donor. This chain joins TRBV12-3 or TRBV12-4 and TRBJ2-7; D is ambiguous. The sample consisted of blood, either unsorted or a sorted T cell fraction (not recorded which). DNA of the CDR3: TGTGCCAGCAGTACCCGTAGCTCCCAGTCCGAGCAGTACTTC. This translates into CASSTRSSQSEQYF.